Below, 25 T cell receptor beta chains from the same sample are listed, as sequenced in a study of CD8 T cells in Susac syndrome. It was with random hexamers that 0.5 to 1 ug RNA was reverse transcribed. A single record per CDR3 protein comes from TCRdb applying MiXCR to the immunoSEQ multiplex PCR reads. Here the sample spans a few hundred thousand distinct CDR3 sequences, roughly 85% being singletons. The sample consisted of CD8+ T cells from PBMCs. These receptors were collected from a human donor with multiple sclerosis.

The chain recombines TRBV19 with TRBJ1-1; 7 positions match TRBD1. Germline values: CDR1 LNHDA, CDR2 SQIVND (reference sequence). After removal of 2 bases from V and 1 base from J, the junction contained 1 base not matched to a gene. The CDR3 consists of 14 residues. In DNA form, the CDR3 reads TGTGCCAGTAGTATATGGGACAGGAACACTGAAGCTTTCTTT. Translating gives CASSIWDRNTEAFF.

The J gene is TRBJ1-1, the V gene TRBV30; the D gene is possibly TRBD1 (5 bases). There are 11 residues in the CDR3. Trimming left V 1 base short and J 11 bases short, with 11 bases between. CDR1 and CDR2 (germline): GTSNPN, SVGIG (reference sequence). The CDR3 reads CAWSGQLLAFF. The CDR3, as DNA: TGTGCCTGGAGTGGACAGCTTCTGGCTTTCTTT.

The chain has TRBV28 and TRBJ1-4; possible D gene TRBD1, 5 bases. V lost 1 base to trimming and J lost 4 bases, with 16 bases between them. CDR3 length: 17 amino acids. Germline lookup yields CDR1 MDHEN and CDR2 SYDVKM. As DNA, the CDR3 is TGTGCCAGCAGTTTATCGGGGACGGTCCCCTATAATGAAAAACTGTTTTTT. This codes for CASSLSGTVPYNEKLFF.

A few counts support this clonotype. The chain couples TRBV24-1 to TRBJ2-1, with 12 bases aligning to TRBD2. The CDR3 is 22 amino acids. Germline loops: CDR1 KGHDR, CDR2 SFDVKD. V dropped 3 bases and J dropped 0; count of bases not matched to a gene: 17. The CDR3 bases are TGTGCCACCAGTGATGCATCTAGCGGGAGGGCCTTAGACCCTCGCTCCTACAATGAGCAGTTCTTC. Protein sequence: CATSDASSGRALDPRSYNEQFF.

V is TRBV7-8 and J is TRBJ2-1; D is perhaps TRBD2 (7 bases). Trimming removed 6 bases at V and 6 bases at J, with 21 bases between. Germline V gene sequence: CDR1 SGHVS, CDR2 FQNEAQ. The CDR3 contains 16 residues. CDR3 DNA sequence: TGTGCCAGCAGAAAGCAAAGGGGGGGGAGGTCCAATGAGCAGTTCTTC. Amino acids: CASRKQRGGRSNEQFF.

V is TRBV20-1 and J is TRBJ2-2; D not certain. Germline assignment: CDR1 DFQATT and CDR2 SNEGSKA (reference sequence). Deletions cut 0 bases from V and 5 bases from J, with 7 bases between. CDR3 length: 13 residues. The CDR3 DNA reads TGCAGTGCTAGAGATATGGGAACCGGGGAGCTGTTTTTT. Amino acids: CSARDMGTGELFF.

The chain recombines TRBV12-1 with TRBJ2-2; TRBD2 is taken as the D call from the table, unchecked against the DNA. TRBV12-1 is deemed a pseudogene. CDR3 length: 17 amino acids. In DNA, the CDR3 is TGTGCCAGCAGCTTTGAGGTCGCAGCGGGGGGCACCGGGGAGCTGTTTTTT. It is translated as CASSFEVAAGGTGELFF.

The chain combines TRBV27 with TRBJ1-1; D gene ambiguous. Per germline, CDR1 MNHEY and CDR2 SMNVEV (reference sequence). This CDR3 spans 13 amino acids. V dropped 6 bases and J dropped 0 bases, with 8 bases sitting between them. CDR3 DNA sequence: TGTGCCAGCAGGGACGGACTGAACACTGAAGCTTTCTTT. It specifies CASRDGLNTEAFF.

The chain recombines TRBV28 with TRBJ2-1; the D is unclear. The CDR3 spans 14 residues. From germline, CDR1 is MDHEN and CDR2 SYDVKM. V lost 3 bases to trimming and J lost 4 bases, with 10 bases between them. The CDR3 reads CASSLEQLYNEQFF. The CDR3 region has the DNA TGTGCCAGCAGTTTGGAACAGCTATACAATGAGCAGTTCTTC. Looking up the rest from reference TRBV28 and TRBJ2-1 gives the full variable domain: DVKVTQSSRYLVKRTGEKVFLECVQDMDHENMFWYRQDPGLGLRLIYFSYDVKMKEKGDIPEGYSVSREKKERFSLILESASTNQTSMYLCASSLEQLYNEQFFGPGTRLTVL.

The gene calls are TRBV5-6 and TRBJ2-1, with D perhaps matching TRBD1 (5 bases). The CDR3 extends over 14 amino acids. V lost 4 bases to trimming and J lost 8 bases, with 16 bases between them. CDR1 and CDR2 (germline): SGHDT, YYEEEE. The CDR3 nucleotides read TGTGCCAGCAGCCTGACGAACAGGATCCATGAGCAGTTCTTC. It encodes CASSLTNRIHEQFF.

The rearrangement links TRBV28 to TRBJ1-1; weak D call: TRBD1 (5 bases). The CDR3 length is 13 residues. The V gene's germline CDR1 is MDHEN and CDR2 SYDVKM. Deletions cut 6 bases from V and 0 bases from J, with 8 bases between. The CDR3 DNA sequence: TGTGCCAGCAGAGGGGCACTGAACACTGAAGCTTTCTTT. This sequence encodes CASRGALNTEAFF.

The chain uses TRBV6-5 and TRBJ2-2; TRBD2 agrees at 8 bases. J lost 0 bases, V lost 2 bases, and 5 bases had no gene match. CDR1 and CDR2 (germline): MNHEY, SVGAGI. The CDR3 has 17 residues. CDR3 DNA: TGTGCCAGCAGTTACCCCCCAGCGGGAGCGAACACCGGGGAGCTGTTTTTT. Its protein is CASSYPPAGANTGELFF.

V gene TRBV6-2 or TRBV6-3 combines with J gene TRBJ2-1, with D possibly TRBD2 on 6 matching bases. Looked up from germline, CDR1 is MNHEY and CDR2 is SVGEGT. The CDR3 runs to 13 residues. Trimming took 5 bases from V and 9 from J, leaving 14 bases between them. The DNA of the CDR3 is TGTGCCAGCAGTCGCGGGATACCGGGTGAGCAGTTCTTC. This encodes CASSRGIPGEQFF.

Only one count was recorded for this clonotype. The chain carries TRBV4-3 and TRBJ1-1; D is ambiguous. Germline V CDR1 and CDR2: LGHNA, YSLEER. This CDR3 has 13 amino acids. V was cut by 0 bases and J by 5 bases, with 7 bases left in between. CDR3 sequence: CASSQDAVTEAFF. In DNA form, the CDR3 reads TGCGCCAGCAGCCAAGATGCAGTAACTGAAGCTTTCTTT.

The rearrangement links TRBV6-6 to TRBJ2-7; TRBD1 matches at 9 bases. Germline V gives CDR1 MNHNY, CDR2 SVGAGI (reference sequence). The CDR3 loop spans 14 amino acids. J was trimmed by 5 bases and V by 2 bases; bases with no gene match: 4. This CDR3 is CASSYDDRGDEQYF. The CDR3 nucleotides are TGTGCCAGCAGTTACGACGACAGGGGGGACGAGCAGTACTTC.

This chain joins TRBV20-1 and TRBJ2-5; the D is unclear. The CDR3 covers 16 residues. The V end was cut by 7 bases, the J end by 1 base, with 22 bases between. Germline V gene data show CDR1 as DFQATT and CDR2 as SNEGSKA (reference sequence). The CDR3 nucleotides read TGCAGTGTGTCCTCGCCTCCAGGCTTGGGCCAAGAGACCCAGTACTTC. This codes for CSVSSPPGLGQETQYF.

In nucleotides, the CDR3 is TGTGCCATCCAGTCCGGGACTAGCGGGATTCACGCCTACGAGCAGTACTTC. Protein: CAIQSGTSGIHAYEQYF. The chain carries TRBV10-3 and TRBJ2-7, with 13 positions matching TRBD2. The CDR3 is 17 residues long. V lost 8 bases, J lost 2 bases, and 12 bases stayed unmatched. The germline CDR1 and CDR2 sequences are ENHRY and SYGVKD.

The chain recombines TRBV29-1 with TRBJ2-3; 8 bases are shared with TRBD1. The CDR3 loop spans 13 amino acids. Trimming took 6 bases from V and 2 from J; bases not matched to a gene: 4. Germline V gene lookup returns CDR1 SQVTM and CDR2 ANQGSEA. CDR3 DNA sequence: TGCAGCGTGCGGACAGGGTACACAGATACGCAGTATTTT. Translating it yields CSVRTGYTDTQYF.

The CDR3 DNA sequence: TGTGCCAGCAGCTTACCGGGGGCCTACGAGCAGTACTTC. Translating gives CASSLPGAYEQYF. The chain links TRBV7-8 to TRBJ2-7; D is perhaps TRBD2 (6 bases). The CDR3 runs 13 residues. V gave up 2 bases and J gave up 2 bases, with 7 bases separating them. Germline loops: CDR1 SGHVS, CDR2 FQNEAQ.

DNA for the CDR3: TGTGCCAGCAGTTTCGGACAGGGGTTGAATGGCTACACCTTC. As protein: CASSFGQGLNGYTF. The rearrangement joins TRBV27 to TRBJ1-2; 9 bases map to TRBD1. The germline CDR1 and CDR2 sequences are MNHEY and SMNVEV (reference sequence). This CDR3 comprises 14 residues. Trimming cost V 3 bases and J 6 bases; bases outside gene matches: 5.

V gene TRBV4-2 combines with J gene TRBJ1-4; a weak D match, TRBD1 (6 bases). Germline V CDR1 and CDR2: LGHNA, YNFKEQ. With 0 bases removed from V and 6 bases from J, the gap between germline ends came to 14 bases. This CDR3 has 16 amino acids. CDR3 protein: CASSQEFAGEDEKLFF. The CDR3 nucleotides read TGTGCCAGCAGCCAAGAATTCGCAGGGGAGGATGAAAAACTGTTTTTT.

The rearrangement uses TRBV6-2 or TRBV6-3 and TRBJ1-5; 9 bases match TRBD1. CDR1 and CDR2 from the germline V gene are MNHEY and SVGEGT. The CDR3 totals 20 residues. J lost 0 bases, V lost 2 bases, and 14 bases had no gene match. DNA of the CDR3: TGTGCCAGCAGTTACACCATCCGGGACAGGGCTAACTATAGCAATCAGCCCCAGCATTTT. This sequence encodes CASSYTIRDRANYSNQPQHF.

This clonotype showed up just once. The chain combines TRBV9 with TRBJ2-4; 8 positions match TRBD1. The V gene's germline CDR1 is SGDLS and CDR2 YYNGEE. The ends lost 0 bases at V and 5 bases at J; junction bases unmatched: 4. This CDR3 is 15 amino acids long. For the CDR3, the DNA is TGTGCCAGCAGCGTAGGCAGGGGGCTTCAAAACATTCAGTACTTC. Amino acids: CASSVGRGLQNIQYF.

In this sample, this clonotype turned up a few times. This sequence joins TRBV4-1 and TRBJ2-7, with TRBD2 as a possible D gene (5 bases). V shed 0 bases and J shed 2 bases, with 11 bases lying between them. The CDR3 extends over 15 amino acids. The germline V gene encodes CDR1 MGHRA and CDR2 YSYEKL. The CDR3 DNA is TGCGCCAGCAGCCAAGAAGCGCTAGCCGCCTACGAGCAGTACTTC. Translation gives CASSQEALAAYEQYF.

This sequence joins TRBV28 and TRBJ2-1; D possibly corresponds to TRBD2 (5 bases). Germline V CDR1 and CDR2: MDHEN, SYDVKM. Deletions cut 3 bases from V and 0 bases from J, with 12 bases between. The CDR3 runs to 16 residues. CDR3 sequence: CASSFFTRSSYNEQFF. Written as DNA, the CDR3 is TGTGCCAGCAGTTTTTTTACTAGGAGCTCCTACAATGAGCAGTTCTTC. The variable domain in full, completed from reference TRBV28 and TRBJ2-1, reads DVKVTQSSRYLVKRTGEKVFLECVQDMDHENMFWYRQDPGLGLRLIYFSYDVKMKEKGDIPEGYSVSREKKERFSLILESASTNQTSMYLCASSFFTRSSYNEQFFGPGTRLTVL.